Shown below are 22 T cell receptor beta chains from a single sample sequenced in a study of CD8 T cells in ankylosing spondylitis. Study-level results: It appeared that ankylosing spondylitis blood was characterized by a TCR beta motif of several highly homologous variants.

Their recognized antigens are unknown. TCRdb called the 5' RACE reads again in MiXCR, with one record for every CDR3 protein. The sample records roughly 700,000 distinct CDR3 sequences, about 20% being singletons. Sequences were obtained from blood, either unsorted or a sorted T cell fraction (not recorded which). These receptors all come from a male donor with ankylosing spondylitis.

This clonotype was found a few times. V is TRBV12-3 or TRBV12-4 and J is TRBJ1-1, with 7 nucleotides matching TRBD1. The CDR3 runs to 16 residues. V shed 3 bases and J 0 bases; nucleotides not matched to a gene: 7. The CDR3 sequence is CASSLGQKSLNTEAFF. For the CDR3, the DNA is TGTGCCAGCAGTTTGGGACAGAAAAGTTTGAACACTGAAGCTTTCTTT.

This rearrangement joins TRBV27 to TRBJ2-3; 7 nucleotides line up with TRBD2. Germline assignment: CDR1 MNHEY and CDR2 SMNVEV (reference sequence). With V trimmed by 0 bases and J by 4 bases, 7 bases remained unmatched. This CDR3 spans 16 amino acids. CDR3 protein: CASSLSGGRKADTQYF. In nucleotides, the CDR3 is TGTGCCAGCAGTTTATCTGGCGGGAGAAAGGCAGATACGCAGTATTTT.

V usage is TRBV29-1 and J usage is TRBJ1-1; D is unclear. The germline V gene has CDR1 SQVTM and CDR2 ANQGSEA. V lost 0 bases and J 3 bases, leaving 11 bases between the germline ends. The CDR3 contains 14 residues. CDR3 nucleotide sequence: TGCAGCGTTGAAGATCTTCTGGGGTACACTGAAGCTTTCTTT. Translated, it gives CSVEDLLGYTEAFF.

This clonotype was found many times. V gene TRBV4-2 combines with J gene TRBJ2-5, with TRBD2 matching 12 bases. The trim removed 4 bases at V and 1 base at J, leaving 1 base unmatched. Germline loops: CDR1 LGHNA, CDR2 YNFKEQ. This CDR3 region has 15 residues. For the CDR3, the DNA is TGTGCCAGCAGCCCGGGACTAGCGGGCCAAGAGACCCAGTACTTC. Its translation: CASSPGLAGQETQYF.

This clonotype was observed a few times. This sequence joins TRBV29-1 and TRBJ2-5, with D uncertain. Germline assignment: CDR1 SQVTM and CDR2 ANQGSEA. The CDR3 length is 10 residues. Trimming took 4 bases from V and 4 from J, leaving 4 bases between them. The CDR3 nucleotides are TGCAGCGTTGTCCGAGAGACCCAGTACTTC. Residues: CSVVRETQYF.

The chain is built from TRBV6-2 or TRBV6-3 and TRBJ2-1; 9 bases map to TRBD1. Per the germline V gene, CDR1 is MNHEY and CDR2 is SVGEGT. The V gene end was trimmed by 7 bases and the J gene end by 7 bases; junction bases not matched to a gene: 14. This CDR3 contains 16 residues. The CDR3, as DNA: TGTGCCAGCATTACTCTACAGGGGGCGAATAGGAATGAGCAGTTCTTC. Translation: CASITLQGANRNEQFF.

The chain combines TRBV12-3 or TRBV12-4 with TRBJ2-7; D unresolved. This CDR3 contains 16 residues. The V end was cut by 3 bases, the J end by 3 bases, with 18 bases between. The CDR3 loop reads CASSFSPLGVLYEQYF. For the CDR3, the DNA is TGTGCCAGCAGTTTCTCTCCCCTAGGAGTCCTCTACGAGCAGTACTTC.

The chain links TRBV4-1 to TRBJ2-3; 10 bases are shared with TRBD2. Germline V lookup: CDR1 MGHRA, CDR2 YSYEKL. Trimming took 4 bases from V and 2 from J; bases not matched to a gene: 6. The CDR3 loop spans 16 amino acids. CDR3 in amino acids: CASSRASGGTTDTQYF. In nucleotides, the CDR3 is TGCGCCAGCAGCCGCGCTAGCGGGGGAACCACAGATACGCAGTATTTT.

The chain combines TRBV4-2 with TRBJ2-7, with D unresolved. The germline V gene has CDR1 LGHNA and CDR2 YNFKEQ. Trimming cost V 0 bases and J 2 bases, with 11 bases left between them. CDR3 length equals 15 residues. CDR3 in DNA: TGTGCCAGCAGCCAAGATCCAGGCGGAACCTACGAGCAGTACTTC. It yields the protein CASSQDPGGTYEQYF.

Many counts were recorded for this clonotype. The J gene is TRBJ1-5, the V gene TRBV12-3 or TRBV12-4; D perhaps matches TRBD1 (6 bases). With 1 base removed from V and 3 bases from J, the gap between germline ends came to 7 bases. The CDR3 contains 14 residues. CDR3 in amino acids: CASSLDRDNQPQHF. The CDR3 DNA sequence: TGTGCCAGCAGTTTAGACAGGGACAATCAGCCCCAGCATTTT.

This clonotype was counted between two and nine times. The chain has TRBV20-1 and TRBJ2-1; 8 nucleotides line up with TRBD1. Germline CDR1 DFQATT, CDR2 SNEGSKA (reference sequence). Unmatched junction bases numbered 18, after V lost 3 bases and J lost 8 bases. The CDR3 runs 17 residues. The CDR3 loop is CSASLMRQGAFGYEQFF. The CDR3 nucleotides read TGCAGTGCTAGCCTGATGCGGCAGGGGGCGTTCGGGTATGAGCAGTTCTTC.

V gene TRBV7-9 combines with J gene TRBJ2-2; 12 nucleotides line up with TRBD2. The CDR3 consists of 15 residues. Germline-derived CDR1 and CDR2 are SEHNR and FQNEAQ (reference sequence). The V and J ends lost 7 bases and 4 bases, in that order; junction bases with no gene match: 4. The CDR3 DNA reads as TGTGCCAGCACCGTGACTAGCGGGGGCACCGGGGAGCTGTTTTTT. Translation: CASTVTSGGTGELFF.

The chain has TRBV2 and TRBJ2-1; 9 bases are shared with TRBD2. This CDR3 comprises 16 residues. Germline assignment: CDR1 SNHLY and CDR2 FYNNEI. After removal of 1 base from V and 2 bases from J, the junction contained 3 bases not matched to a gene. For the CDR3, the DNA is TGTGCCAGCAGTGAAGGGCTAGCGGGACCCTACAATGAGCAGTTCTTC. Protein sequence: CASSEGLAGPYNEQFF.

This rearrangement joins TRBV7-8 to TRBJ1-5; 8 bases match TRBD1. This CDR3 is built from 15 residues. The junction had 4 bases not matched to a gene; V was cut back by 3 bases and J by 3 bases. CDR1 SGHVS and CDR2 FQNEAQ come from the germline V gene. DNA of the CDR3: TGTGCCAGCAGCTTTTTGGACAGGGCCAATCAGCCCCAGCATTTT. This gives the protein CASSFLDRANQPQHF.

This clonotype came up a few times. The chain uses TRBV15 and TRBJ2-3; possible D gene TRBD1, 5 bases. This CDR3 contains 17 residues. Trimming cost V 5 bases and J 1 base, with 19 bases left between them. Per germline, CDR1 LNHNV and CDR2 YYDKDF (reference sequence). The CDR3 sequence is CATSAVLGRTRTDTQYF. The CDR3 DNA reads TGTGCCACCAGCGCGGTACTCGGCAGGACACGCACAGATACGCAGTATTTT. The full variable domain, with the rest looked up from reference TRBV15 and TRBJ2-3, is DAMVIQNPRYQVTQFGKPVTLSCSQTLNHNVMYWYQQKSSQAPKLLFHYYDKDFNNEADTPDNFQSRRPNTSFCFLDIRSPGLGDTAMYLCATSAVLGRTRTDTQYFGPGTRLTVL.

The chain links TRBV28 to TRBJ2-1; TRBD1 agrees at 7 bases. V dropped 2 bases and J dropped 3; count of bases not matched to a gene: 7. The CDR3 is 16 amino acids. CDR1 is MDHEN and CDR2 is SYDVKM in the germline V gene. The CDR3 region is CASSLPGTAIYNEQFF. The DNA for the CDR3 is TGTGCCAGCAGTTTACCAGGGACAGCAATCTACAATGAGCAGTTCTTC. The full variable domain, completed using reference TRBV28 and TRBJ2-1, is DVKVTQSSRYLVKRTGEKVFLECVQDMDHENMFWYRQDPGLGLRLIYFSYDVKMKEKGDIPEGYSVSREKKERFSLILESASTNQTSMYLCASSLPGTAIYNEQFFGPGTRLTVL.

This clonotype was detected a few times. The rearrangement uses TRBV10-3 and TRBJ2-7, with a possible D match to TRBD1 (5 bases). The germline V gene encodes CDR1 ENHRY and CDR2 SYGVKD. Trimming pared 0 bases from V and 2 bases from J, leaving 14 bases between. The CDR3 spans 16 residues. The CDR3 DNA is TGTGCCATCAGTGAGTCGTTAGGCCAGGGAACCTACGAGCAGTACTTC. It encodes CAISESLGQGTYEQYF.

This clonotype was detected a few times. The CDR3 sequence: CASSSPSGGAWDTQYF. CDR3 sequence (DNA): TGTGCCAGCAGTTCCCCTAGCGGGGGGGCCTGGGATACGCAGTATTTT. This chain connects TRBV6-2 or TRBV6-3 to TRBJ2-3, with 12 positions matching TRBD2. Germline V gene sequence: CDR1 MNHEY, CDR2 SVGEGT. CDR3 size: 16 residues. V lost 4 bases and J lost 6; bases outside the gene matches: 8.

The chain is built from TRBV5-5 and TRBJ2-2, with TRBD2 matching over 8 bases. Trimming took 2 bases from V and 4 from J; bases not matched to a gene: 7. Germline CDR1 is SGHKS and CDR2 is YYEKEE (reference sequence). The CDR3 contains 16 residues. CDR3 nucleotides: TGTGCCAGCAGCTTCATTAGCGGGGTGGGCACCGGGGAGCTGTTTTTT. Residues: CASSFISGVGTGELFF. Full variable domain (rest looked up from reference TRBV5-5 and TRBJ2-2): DAGVTQSPTHLIKTRGQQVTLRCSPISGHKSVSWYQQVLGQGPQFIFQYYEKEERGRGNFPDRFSARQFPNYSSELNVNALLLGDSALYLCASSFISGVGTGELFFGEGSRLTVL.

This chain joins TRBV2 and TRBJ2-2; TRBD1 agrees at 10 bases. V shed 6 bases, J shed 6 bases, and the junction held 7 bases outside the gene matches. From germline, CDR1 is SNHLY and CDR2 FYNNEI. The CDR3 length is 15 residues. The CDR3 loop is CASRTGQGSAGELFF. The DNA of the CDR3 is TGTGCCAGCAGAACGGGACAGGGGTCGGCCGGGGAGCTGTTTTTT.

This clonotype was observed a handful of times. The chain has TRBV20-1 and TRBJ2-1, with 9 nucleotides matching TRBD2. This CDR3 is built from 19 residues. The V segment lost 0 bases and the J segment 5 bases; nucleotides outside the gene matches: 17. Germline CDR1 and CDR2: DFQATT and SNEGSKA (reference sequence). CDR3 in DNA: TGCAGTGCTAGAGATCTTTGGGGAGCGGGGGGCCTAGAGGACAATGAGCAGTTCTTC. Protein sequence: CSARDLWGAGGLEDNEQFF.

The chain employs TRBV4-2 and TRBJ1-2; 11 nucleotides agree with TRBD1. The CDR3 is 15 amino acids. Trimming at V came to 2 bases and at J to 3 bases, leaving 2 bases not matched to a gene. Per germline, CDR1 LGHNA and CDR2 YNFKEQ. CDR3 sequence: CASSQPGQGDYGYTF. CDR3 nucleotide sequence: TGTGCCAGCAGCCAACCGGGACAGGGGGACTATGGCTACACCTTC.